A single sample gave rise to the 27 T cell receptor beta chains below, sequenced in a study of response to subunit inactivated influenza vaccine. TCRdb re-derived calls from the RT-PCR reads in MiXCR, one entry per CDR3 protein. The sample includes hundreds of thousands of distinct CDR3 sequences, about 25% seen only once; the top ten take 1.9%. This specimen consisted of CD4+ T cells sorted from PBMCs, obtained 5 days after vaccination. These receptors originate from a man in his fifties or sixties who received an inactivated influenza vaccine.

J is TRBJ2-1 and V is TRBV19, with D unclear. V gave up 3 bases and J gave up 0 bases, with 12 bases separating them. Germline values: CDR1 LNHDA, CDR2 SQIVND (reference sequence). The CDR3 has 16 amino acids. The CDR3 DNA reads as TGTGCCAGTAGTATGCAACCTGCCTGCTCCTACAATGAGCAGTTCTTC. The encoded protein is CASSMQPACSYNEQFF.

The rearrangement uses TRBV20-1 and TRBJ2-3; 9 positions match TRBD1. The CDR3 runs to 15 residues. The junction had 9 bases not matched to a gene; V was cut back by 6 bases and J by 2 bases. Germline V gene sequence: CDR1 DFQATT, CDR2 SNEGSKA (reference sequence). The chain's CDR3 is CSARTGASFTDTQYF. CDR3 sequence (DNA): TGCAGTGCGAGGACAGGGGCATCCTTCACAGATACGCAGTATTTT.

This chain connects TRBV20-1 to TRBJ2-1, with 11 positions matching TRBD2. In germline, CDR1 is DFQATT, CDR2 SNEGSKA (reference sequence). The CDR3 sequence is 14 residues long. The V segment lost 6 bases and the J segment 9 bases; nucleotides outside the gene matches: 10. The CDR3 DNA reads TGCAGTGCCGAAGGACTAGCGGGTTCTCGTGAGCAGTTCTTC. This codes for CSAEGLAGSREQFF.

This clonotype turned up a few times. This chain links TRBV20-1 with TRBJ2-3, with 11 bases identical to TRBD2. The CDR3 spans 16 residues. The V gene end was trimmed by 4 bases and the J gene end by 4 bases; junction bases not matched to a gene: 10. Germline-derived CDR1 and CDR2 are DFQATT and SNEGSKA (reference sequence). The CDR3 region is CSATALAGDGADTQYF. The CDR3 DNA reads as TGCAGTGCTACCGCACTAGCGGGAGATGGAGCAGATACGCAGTATTTT.

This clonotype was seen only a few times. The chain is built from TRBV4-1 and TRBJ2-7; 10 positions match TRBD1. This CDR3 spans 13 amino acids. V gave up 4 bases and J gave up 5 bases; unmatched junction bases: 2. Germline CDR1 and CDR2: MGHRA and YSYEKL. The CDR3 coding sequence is TGCGCCAGCAGCCGGACAGGGGGGAACGAGCAGTACTTC. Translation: CASSRTGGNEQYF.

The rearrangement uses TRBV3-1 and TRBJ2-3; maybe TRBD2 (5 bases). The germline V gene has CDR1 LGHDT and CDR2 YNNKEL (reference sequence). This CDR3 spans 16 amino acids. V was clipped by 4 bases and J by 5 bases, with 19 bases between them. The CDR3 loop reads CASSRREGLVGDTQYF. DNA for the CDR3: TGTGCCAGCAGCCGTCGGGAAGGTCTAGTGGGAGATACGCAGTATTTT.

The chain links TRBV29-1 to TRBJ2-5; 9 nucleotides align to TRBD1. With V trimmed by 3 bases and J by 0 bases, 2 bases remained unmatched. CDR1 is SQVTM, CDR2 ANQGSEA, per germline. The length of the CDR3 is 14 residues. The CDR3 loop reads CSVDGTGYQETQYF. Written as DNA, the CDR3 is TGCAGCGTTGACGGGACAGGGTACCAAGAGACCCAGTACTTC.

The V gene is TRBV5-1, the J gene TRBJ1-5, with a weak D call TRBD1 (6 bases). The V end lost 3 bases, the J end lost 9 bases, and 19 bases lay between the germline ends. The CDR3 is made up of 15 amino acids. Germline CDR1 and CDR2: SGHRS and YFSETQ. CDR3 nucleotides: TGCGCCAGCAGCTCCCCGGGACACGGACCGTGGCCCCAGCATTTT. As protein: CASSSPGHGPWPQHF.

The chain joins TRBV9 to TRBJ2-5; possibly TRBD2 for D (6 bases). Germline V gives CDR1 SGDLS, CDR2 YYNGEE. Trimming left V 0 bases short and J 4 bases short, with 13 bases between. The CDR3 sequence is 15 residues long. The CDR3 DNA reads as TGTGCCAGCAGCGTAGTTGCGGGGTCGGGAGAGACCCAGTACTTC. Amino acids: CASSVVAGSGETQYF. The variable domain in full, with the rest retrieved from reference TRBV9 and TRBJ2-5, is DSGVTQTPKHLITATGQRVTLRCSPRSGDLSVYWYQQSLDQGLQFLIQYYNGEERAKGNILERFSAQQFPDLHSELNLSSLELGDSALYFCASSVVAGSGETQYFGPGTRLLVL.

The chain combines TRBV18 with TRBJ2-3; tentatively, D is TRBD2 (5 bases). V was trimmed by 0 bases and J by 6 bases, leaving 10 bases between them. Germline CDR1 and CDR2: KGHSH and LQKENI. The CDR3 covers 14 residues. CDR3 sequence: CASSPPSSRDTQYF. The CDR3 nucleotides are TGTGCCAGCTCACCACCTTCTAGCAGGGATACGCAGTATTTT.

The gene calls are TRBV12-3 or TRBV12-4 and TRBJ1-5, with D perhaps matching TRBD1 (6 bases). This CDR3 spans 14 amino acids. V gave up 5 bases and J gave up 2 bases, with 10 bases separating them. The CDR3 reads CASSPGARNQPQHF. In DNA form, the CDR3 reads TGTGCCAGCAGTCCAGGGGCCCGCAATCAGCCCCAGCATTTT.

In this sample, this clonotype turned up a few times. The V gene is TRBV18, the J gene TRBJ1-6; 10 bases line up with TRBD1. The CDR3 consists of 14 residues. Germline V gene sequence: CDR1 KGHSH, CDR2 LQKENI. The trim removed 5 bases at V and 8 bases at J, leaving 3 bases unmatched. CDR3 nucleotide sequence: TGTGCCAGCTCAAGGGACAGGGGTGATTCACCCCTCCACTTT. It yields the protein CASSRDRGDSPLHF.

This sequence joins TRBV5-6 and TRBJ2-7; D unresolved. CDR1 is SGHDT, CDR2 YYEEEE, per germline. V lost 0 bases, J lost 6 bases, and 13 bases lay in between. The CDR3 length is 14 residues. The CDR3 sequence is CASSLVGYSREQYF. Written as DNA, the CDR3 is TGTGCCAGCAGCTTGGTTGGGTATTCGCGCGAGCAGTACTTC.

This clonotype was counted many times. CDR3 amino acids: CSARTTGYTF. The CDR3 region has the DNA TGCAGTGCTAGGACGACTGGCTACACCTTC. V is TRBV20-1 and J is TRBJ1-2; D not resolved. Trimming removed 3 bases from V and 7 bases from J, with 6 bases in between. CDR1 and CDR2 from the germline V gene are DFQATT and SNEGSKA (reference sequence). The CDR3 totals 10 residues.

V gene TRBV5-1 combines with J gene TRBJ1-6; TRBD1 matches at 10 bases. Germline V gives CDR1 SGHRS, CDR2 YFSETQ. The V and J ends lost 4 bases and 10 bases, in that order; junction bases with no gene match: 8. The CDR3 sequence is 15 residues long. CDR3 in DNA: TGCGCCAGCAGCGTCAGACAGGGGGCGGTGTCACCCCTCCACTTT. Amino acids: CASSVRQGAVSPLHF.

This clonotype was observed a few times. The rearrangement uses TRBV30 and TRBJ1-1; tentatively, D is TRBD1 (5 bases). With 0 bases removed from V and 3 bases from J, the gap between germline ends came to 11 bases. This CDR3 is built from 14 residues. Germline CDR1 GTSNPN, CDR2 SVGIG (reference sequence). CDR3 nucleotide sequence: TGTGCCTGGAGTGTACAGGACCCAGACACTGAAGCTTTCTTT. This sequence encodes CAWSVQDPDTEAFF.

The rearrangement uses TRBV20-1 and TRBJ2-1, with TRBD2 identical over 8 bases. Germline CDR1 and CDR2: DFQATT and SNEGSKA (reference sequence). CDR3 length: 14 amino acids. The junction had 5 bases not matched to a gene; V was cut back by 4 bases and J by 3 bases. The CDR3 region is CSATTSGRYNEQFF. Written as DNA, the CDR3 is TGCAGTGCTACCACTAGCGGACGCTACAATGAGCAGTTCTTC.

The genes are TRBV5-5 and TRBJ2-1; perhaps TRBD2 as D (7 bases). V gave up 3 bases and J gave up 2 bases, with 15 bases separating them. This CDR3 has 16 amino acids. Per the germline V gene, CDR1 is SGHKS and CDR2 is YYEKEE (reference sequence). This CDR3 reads CASSSLGGDTYNEQFF. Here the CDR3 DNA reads TGTGCCAGCAGCTCCTTAGGGGGGGATACCTACAATGAGCAGTTCTTC.

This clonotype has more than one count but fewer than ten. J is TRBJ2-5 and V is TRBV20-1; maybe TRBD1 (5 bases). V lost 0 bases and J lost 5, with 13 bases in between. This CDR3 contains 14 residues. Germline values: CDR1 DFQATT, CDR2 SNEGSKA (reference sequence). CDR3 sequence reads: CSARDRAGSETQYF. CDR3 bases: TGCAGTGCTAGAGACAGGGCCGGATCGGAGACCCAGTACTTC.

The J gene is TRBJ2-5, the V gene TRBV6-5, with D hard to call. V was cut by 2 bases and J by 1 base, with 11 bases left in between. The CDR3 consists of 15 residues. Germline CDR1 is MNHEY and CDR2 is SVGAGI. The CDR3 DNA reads TGTGCCAGCAGTTACCTTGGTGAGACCCAAGAGACCCAGTACTTC. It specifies CASSYLGETQETQYF.

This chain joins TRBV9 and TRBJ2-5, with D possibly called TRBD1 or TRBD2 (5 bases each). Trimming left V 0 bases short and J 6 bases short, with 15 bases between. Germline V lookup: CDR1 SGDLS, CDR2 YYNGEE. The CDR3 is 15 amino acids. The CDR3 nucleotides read TGTGCCAGCAGCGTAGTGGCAGGGCAGGGACAGACCCAGTACTTC. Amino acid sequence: CASSVVAGQGQTQYF.

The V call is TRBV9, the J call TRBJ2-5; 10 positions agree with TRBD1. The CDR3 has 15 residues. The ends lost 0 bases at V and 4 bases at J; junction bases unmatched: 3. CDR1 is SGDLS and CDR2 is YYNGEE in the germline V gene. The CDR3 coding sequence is TGTGCCAGCAGCGTAGGTGGACAGGGGGGAGAGACCCAGTACTTC. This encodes CASSVGGQGGETQYF.

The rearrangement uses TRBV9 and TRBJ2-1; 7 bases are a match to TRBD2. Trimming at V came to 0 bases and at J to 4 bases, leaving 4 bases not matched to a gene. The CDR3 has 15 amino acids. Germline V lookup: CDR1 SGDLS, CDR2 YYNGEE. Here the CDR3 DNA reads TGTGCCAGCAGCGTAGGCCAAGCGGGATACAATGAGCAGTTCTTC. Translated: CASSVGQAGYNEQFF.

CDR3 residues: CASSLLTSTDTQYF. DNA for the CDR3: TGTGCCAGCAGCTTACTTACGAGCACAGATACGCAGTATTTT. This chain joins TRBV7-2 and TRBJ2-3; D is uncertain. V lost 2 bases and J 0 bases, leaving 6 bases between the germline ends. The CDR3 totals 14 residues. CDR1 is SGHTA and CDR2 is FQGNSA in the germline V gene.

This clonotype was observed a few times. The CDR3 region has the DNA TGTGCCAGCAGCTTAGCTCCAGTGAACTATAATTCACCCCTCCACTTT. Protein sequence: CASSLAPVNYNSPLHF. The V and J genes are TRBV11-2 and TRBJ1-6; no reliable D call. The V gene's germline CDR1 is SGHAT and CDR2 FQNNGV. The CDR3 contains 16 residues. The V gene lost 1 base and the J gene lost 3 bases, with 10 bases spanning the gap.

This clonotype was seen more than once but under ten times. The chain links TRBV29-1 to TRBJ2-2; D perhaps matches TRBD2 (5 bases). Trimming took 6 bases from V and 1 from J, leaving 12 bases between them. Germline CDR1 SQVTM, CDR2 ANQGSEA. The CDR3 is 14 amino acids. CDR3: CSVTPRGNTGELFF. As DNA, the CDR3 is TGCAGCGTGACCCCCCGGGGGAACACCGGGGAGCTGTTTTTT.

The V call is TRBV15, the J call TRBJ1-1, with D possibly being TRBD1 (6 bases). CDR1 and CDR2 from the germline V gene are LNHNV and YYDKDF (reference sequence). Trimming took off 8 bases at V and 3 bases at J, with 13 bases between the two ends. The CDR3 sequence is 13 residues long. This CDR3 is CATATGAYTEAFF. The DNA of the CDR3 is TGTGCCACCGCGACGGGGGCGTACACTGAAGCTTTCTTT.